This T cell receptor beta chain is from a study of blood T cell repertoires in COVID-19. Looking at the study overall: Italy, Spain and the United States were the sources of the convalescent and acute COVID-19 samples. The analysed material was cDNA or gDNA that came from T cells, B-cell-depleted T cells, or PBMCs.

Original methodology: Amplification from reference gene primers served as the basis for estimated nucleated cell counts. Sequencing used immunoSEQ multiplex PCR; TCRdb keeps in-frame clones, though not all of them. That table supplies the V and J calls and clone size; D and trimming were determined from the DNA. The top ten hold approximately 11% of the sample, which has under 350,000 clones, 70% to 90% seen once. This clone has just a few counts. CDR3 length equals 16 residues. Germline CDR1 reads SGHTA; CDR2 reads FQGNSA. J gave up 8 bases and V 2 bases, and 5 bases lay outside the gene matches. This chain connects TRBV7-2 to TRBJ2-3; 15 nucleotides agree with TRBD2. The clonotype originates from a woman in her 70s with acute or convalescent COVID-19. The sample consisted of peripheral blood. The CDR3 DNA sequence: TGTGCCAGCAGCTTACGGACTAGCGGGGGGGGCGTTACGCAGTATTTT. Protein product: CASSLRTSGGGVTQYF.